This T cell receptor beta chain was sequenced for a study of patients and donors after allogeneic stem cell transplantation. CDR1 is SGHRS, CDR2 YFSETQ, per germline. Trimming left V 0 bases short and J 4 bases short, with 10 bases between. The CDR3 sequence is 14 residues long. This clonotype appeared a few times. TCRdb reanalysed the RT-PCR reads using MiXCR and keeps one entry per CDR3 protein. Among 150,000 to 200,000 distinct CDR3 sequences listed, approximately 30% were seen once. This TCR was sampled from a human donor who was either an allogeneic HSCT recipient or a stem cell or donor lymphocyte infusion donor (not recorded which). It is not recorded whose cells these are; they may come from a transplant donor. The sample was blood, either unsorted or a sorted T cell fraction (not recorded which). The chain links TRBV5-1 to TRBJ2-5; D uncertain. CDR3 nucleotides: TGCGCCAGCAGCTTGGCCAGGCCAGGAGAGACCCAGTACTTC. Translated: CASSLARPGETQYF.